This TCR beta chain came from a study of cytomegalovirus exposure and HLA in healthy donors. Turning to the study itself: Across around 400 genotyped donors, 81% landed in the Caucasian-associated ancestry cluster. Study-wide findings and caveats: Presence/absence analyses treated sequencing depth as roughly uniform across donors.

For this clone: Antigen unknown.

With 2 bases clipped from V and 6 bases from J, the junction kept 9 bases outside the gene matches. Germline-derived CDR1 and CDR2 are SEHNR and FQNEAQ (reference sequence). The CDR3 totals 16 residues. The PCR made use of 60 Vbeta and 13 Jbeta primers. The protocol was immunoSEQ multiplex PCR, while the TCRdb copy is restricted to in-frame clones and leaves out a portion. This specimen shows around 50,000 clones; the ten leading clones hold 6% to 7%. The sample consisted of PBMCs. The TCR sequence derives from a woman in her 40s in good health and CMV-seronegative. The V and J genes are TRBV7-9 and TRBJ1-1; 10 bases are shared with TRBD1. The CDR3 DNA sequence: TGTGCCAGCAGCTTATATCCTCCGGGACAGGGGTCTGAAGCTTTCTTT. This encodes CASSLYPPGQGSEAFF. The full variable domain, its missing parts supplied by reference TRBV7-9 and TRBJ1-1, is DTGVSQNPRHKITKRGQNVTFRCDPISEHNRLYWYRQTLGQGPEFLTYFQNEAQLEKSRLLSDRFSAERPKGSFSTLEIQRTEQGDSAMYLCASSLYPPGQGSEAFFGQGTRLTVV.